This entry lists 12 T cell receptor beta chains sequenced from one sample in a study of T cell repertoires in cytomegalovirus infection. These receptors' targets are unknown. MiXCR, applied by TCRdb to the reads, yields one record per CDR3 protein. The sample consists of approximately 300,000 distinct CDR3 sequences, 29% of them appearing once. Specimen: cultured PBMCs, collected from culture after CMV antigen stimulation. These TCRs come from a human donor in good health (CMV status not recorded). Some clones in this sample may be carry-over from other donors' samples.

V is TRBV9 and J is TRBJ2-1; 7 bases align to TRBD2. In germline, CDR1 is SGDLS, CDR2 YYNGEE. Trimming cost V 0 bases and J 2 bases; bases outside gene matches: 2. CDR3 length equals 15 residues. CDR3 sequence: CASSVVSGAYNEQFF. CDR3 sequence (DNA): TGTGCCAGCAGCGTAGTCAGCGGGGCCTACAATGAGCAGTTCTTC.

The V and J genes are TRBV6-1 and TRBJ1-5; D unresolved. V was trimmed by 4 bases and J by 9 bases, leaving 16 bases between them. The CDR3 length is 14 residues. CDR1 and CDR2 (germline): MNHNS, SASEGT. CDR3 bases: TGTGCCAGCAGTGCCGGGCCTGGCGGACGGCCCCAGCATTTT. It codes for CASSAGPGGRPQHF.

There are many counts of this clonotype. The rearrangement uses TRBV7-2 and TRBJ1-2; 11 bases agree with TRBD1. Germline trimming cut 4 bases from V and 3 bases from J; bases unmatched to any gene: 7. The germline V gene encodes CDR1 SGHTA and CDR2 FQGNSA. The CDR3 has 16 amino acids. DNA for the CDR3: TGTGCCAGCAGCTCTCGGACAGGGGGCGCGGACTATGGCTACACCTTC. It encodes CASSSRTGGADYGYTF.

The rearrangement links TRBV10-3 to TRBJ1-4; TRBD1 is a possible D gene (5 bases). Trimming took off 8 bases at V and 8 bases at J, with 12 bases between the two ends. CDR3 length: 12 amino acids. Germline V gene sequence: CDR1 ENHRY, CDR2 SYGVKD. The CDR3 loop is CAISTGGEKLFF. Written as DNA, the CDR3 is TGTGCCATCTCCACCGGGGGGGAAAAACTGTTTTTT.

The genes are TRBV11-2 and TRBJ2-3; the match to TRBD2 covers 9 bases. The CDR3 is 18 amino acids. V lost 2 bases and J lost 5; bases outside the gene matches: 14. The germline gives CDR1 SGHAT, CDR2 FQNNGV. The CDR3 bases are TGTGCCAGCAGCTTATCGGGTCGTATAGCGGGAGTCGTAGATACGCAGTATTTT. Protein product: CASSLSGRIAGVVDTQYF.

The gene calls are TRBV11-1 and TRBJ1-5, with D unresolved. This CDR3 comprises 15 residues. V lost 10 bases to trimming and J lost 0 bases, with 16 bases between them. Per the germline V gene, CDR1 is SGHAT and CDR2 is FQDESV (reference sequence). DNA for the CDR3: TGTGCCACCATCTCGCAGATTCATAGCAATCAGCCCCAGCATTTT. The encoded protein is CATISQIHSNQPQHF.

The rearrangement joins TRBV12-3 or TRBV12-4 to TRBJ1-1; D might be TRBD1 (6 bases). This CDR3 has 12 amino acids. Deletions cut 5 bases from V and 6 bases from J, with 10 bases between. For the CDR3, the DNA is TGTGCCAGCAGTCATACAGGGCCTGAAGCTTTCTTT. Its translation: CASSHTGPEAFF.

This clonotype has just a few counts. The genes are TRBV28 and TRBJ2-5, with TRBD2 matching 10 bases. The CDR3 is 18 residues long. Looked up from germline, CDR1 is MDHEN and CDR2 is SYDVKM. The ends lost 7 bases at V and 2 bases at J; junction bases unmatched: 16. Here the CDR3 DNA reads TGTGCCAGCACCCCGAGCGGGAGGGCAGGCAAAGGTCAAGAGACCCAGTACTTC. This sequence encodes CASTPSGRAGKGQETQYF.

This clonotype was counted between two and nine times. The chain has TRBV6-6 and TRBJ2-7, with TRBD1 identical over 9 bases. From germline, CDR1 is MNHNY and CDR2 SVGAGI (reference sequence). The trim removed 5 bases at V and 2 bases at J, leaving 7 bases unmatched. This CDR3 spans 15 amino acids. The CDR3 DNA follows: TGTGCCAGCAGTCTCCGACAGGGGGTTACCTACGAGCAGTACTTC. It encodes CASSLRQGVTYEQYF.

This clonotype appeared a few times. This chain connects TRBV7-2 to TRBJ2-7; D may match TRBD1 or TRBD2 (5 bases each). This CDR3 has 18 amino acids. Germline V gene data show CDR1 as SGHTA and CDR2 as FQGNSA. V lost 1 base and J 0 bases, leaving 19 bases between the germline ends. The CDR3, as DNA: TGTGCCAGCAGCTTAGAGTGGCCTGAGGGACGGGTCTCCTACGAGCAGTACTTC. It is translated as CASSLEWPEGRVSYEQYF.

This clonotype was seen a few times. The V gene is TRBV27, the J gene TRBJ1-1; 7 bases line up with TRBD1. Germline lookup yields CDR1 MNHEY and CDR2 SMNVEV (reference sequence). J gave up 5 bases and V 2 bases, and 11 bases lay outside the gene matches. The CDR3 is 16 residues long. As DNA, the CDR3 is TGTGCCAGCAGTTTAAGGGACAGAGGAACCGTAACTGAAGCTTTCTTT. It is translated as CASSLRDRGTVTEAFF.

This clonotype was found a few times. The V and J genes are TRBV18 and TRBJ2-7; TRBD2 aligns across 7 bases. CDR1 KGHSH and CDR2 LQKENI come from the germline V gene. This CDR3 comprises 13 residues. The V gene end was trimmed by 5 bases and the J gene end by 3 bases; junction bases not matched to a gene: 4. The CDR3: CASSSGTIYEQYF. CDR3 nucleotide sequence: TGTGCCAGCTCAAGCGGGACCATCTACGAGCAGTACTTC.